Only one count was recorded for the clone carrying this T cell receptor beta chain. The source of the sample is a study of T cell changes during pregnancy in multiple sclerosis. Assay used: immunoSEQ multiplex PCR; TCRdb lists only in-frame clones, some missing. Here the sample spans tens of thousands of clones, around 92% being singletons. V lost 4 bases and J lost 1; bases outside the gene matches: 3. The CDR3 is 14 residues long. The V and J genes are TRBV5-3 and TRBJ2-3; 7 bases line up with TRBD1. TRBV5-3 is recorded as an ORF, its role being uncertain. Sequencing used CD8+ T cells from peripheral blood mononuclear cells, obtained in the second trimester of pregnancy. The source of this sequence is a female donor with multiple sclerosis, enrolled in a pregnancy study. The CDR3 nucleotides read TGTGCCAGAAGCCGGGACAGCGGCACAGATACGCAGTATTTT. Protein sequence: CARSRDSGTDTQYF.